The entry that follows covers one T cell receptor (beta chain) sequence. Its antigen remains unidentified. No base quality information exists; no much larger clone differs at one position. For each ankylosing spondylitis patient, the synovial fluid sample was matched to a blood sample from that same patient. These data originate in a study of CD8 T cells in ankylosing spondylitis (dated by TCRdb to the late 2010s). Study-level background: T cell receptor beta repertoires were profiled in healthy donors and ankylosing spondylitis patients so that disease-linked TCR variants could be found. The full study cohort was made up of about 24 ankylosing spondylitis patients and some 100 healthy donors. Peripheral blood samples were taken, and synovial fluid was additionally collected from ankylosing spondylitis patients. Beyond this particular receptor, the publication reports: Some motif variants were previously reported in synovial fluid and blood of reactive arthritis patients, suggesting common disease-initiation mechanisms. The disease-linked clones were reported as significantly enriched in matched synovial fluid samples from ankylosing spondylitis patients. Blood from ankylosing spondylitis patients appeared to be characterized by a TCR beta motif made up of under ten highly homologous amino acid variants. The disease-linked clones had a CD8+ phenotype and were found at relatively low frequencies in peripheral blood.

The cysteine opens and the phenylalanine closes a CDR3 of 17 amino acids. Only the CDR3 region is kept as DNA, spanning 51 bases read in frame from base 1. V and J are trimmed by 1 base and 1 base, and the gene matches miss 8 bases of the junction. Looking up the germline V gene yields CDR1 SGHNT and CDR2 YENEEA. Instrument used: Illumina HiSeq 2500. Quantitative 5'-RACE with molecular barcodes was used to prepare TCR beta libraries. In the original analysis: To identify disease-linked TCR variants, a new computational method was used, one built on a probabilistic model of VDJ rearrangement. TCRdb ran its own pipeline on the public reads, namely fastp trimming at Q25 and MiXCR clone calling, and kept in-frame beta chains. Rows are combined by CDR3 protein, so each entry shows the most common genes and DNA. TCRdb, rather than the study authors, made the V and J calls. Here the sample has fewer than 180,000 distinct CDR3 sequences; roughly 44% occur a single time. In total, the top ten clones hold 12% to 15% of the sample.

This receptor was obtained from a male donor with ankylosing spondylitis. The V and J segments used are TRBV11-3 and TRBJ2-3, with 7 central nucleotides matching TRBD2. Material: synovial fluid, either unsorted or a sorted T cell fraction (not recorded which). The CDR3 region reads CASSLVLLARGTDTQYF. The sequenced DNA is TGTGCCAGCAGCTTAGTTTTACTAGCGCGCGGCACAGATACGCAGTATTTT.